The 17 T cell receptor beta chains below were found in one sample sequenced in a study of T cells in Graves' hyperthyroidism and ophthalmopathy. Authors of the study amplified TCR beta CDR3 regions from RNA transcripts. The primer set for the first-round RT-PCR of the TCR CDR3 was HTBI. TCRdb re-derived calls from the multiplex PCR reads in MiXCR, one entry per CDR3 protein. The table shows a few hundred thousand distinct CDR3 sequences, with roughly 15% occurring only once. The sample taken for sequencing was blood. Receptor source: a woman aged 18-35 years with Graves' hyperthyroidism.

This clonotype was detected ten times or more. The chain recombines TRBV2 with TRBJ1-1, with D unclear. The CDR3 runs 13 residues. Trimming shortened V by 7 bases and J by 1 base, and 10 bases separated the two germline ends. CDR1 and CDR2 (germline): SNHLY, FYNNEI. The CDR3: CASNPKRNTEAFF. The CDR3 nucleotides are TGTGCCAGCAATCCCAAAAGGAACACTGAAGCTTTCTTT.

This clonotype has a count of ten or more. The chain recombines TRBV7-9 with TRBJ1-3; TRBD1 matches 7 bases. The CDR3 spans 14 residues. Trimming cost V 5 bases and J 0 bases; bases outside gene matches: 1. Germline V gene sequence: CDR1 SEHNR, CDR2 FQNEAQ (reference sequence). The CDR3 DNA is TGTGCCAGCAGCCGGGACAGCTCTGGAAACACCATATATTTT. It translates to CASSRDSSGNTIYF.

This chain joins TRBV27 and TRBJ2-7; D may be TRBD2 (5 bases). V shed 5 bases and J shed 0 bases, with 11 bases lying between them. The CDR3 extends over 14 amino acids. The germline V gene encodes CDR1 MNHEY and CDR2 SMNVEV (reference sequence). CDR3 sequence reads: CASSGGDNSYEQYF. The CDR3 DNA sequence: TGTGCCAGCAGTGGAGGAGACAACTCCTACGAGCAGTACTTC.

This clonotype was seen ten or more times. V usage is TRBV5-6 and J usage is TRBJ2-1, with D unclear. With 3 bases removed from V and 8 bases from J, the gap between germline ends came to 9 bases. This CDR3 region has 12 residues. The germline V gene has CDR1 SGHDT and CDR2 YYEEEE. The CDR3 reads CASSSRPDEQFF. Written as DNA, the CDR3 is TGTGCCAGCAGCTCCCGGCCTGATGAGCAGTTCTTC.

The V and J genes are TRBV11-2 and TRBJ2-7; TRBD1 might be the D (6 bases). The CDR3 runs to 13 residues. From germline, CDR1 is SGHAT and CDR2 FQNNGV. Trimming removed 6 bases at V and 5 bases at J, with 14 bases between. The CDR3 region is CASSYYRDHEQYF. The DNA of the CDR3 is TGTGCCAGCAGTTACTACAGGGACCACGAGCAGTACTTC.

In this sample, this clonotype turned up many times. The rearrangement links TRBV25-1 to TRBJ2-1; D gene ambiguous. Trimming stripped 5 bases from V and 8 bases from J, with 16 bases between. Germline V lookup: CDR1 MGHDK, CDR2 SYGVNS. The CDR3 loop spans 14 amino acids. The CDR3 region has the DNA TGTGCCAGCAGTAATTTGCCGGGTCCCGATGAGCAGTTCTTC. Translated: CASSNLPGPDEQFF.

The V and J genes are TRBV6-1 and TRBJ1-1, with D tentatively TRBD1 (6 bases). V was pared by 7 bases and J by 8 bases, with 23 bases between. Germline values: CDR1 MNHNS, CDR2 SASEGT. The CDR3 totals 15 residues. DNA for the CDR3: TGTGCCAGCAAGGGGGGCCGGGGCGCGACTGAAGAAGCTTTCTTT. It is translated as CASKGGRGATEEAFF.

The rearrangement uses TRBV28 and TRBJ1-5; D ambiguous. Trimming cost V 8 bases and J 4 bases, with 12 bases left between them. This CDR3 has 13 amino acids. CDR1 and CDR2 from the germline V gene are MDHEN and SYDVKM. The DNA of the CDR3 is TGTGCCAGCCCCCGTGGGCAGAATCAGCCCCAGCATTTT. It is translated as CASPRGQNQPQHF.

In its sample, this clonotype was seen many times. The V call is TRBV28, the J call TRBJ2-7; 9 bases are a match to TRBD2. The ends lost 6 bases at V and 7 bases at J; junction bases unmatched: 13. The CDR3 length is 15 residues. The germline gives CDR1 MDHEN, CDR2 SYDVKM. CDR3 sequence reads: CASSRSSGRGEEQYF. The CDR3 region has the DNA TGTGCCAGCAGCCGGAGTAGCGGGAGAGGGGAAGAGCAGTACTTC.

This clonotype appeared many times. The rearrangement links TRBV10-2 to TRBJ2-3; no reliable D call. The germline CDR1 and CDR2 sequences are WSHSY and SAAADI. Trimming stripped 2 bases from V and 4 bases from J, with 10 bases between. This CDR3 region has 14 residues. The CDR3 here is CASSEIREADTQYF. The CDR3, as DNA: TGCGCCAGCAGTGAGATTCGAGAGGCAGATACGCAGTATTTT.

This clonotype was recorded many times. The rearrangement links TRBV5-1 to TRBJ2-1; the D is unclear. CDR1 and CDR2 (germline): SGHRS, YFSETQ. The CDR3 is 15 residues long. V gave up 0 bases and J gave up 2 bases, with 9 bases separating them. This CDR3 is CASSLGATTYNEQFF. CDR3 DNA: TGCGCCAGCAGCTTGGGCGCGACCACCTACAATGAGCAGTTCTTC.

There are a few counts of this clonotype. A much larger clone lies one base from this, so it may be a read error. The chain joins TRBV27 to TRBJ2-3; D ambiguous. The CDR3 covers 14 residues. V gave up 6 bases and J gave up 7 bases, with 17 bases separating them. Germline-derived CDR1 and CDR2 are MNHEY and SMNVEV (reference sequence). CDR3 region: CASRFAEQRYTQYF. DNA for the CDR3: TGTGCCAGCAGATTTGCGGAACAAAGATATACGCAGTATTTT.

In its sample, this clonotype was seen many times. The chain uses TRBV18 and TRBJ1-1; D call uncertain. The CDR3 length is 15 residues. Germline V lookup: CDR1 KGHSH, CDR2 LQKENI. The germline V and J ends were trimmed by 2 bases and 1 base, with 11 bases remaining between them. The CDR3 sequence: CASSPSAGRNTEAFF. CDR3 nucleotide sequence: TGTGCCAGCTCACCATCGGCCGGGAGGAACACTGAAGCTTTCTTT.

The chain combines TRBV4-3 with TRBJ2-1; D perhaps matches TRBD2 (6 bases). CDR1 and CDR2 from the germline V gene are LGHNA and YSLEER. V lost 0 bases, J lost 7 bases, and 13 bases lay in between. There are 15 residues in the CDR3. CDR3 protein: CASSQDHKRVNEQFF. The CDR3 coding sequence is TGCGCCAGCAGCCAAGATCACAAGCGGGTAAATGAGCAGTTCTTC.

Many counts were recorded for this clonotype. The rearrangement joins TRBV7-8 to TRBJ2-7; 8 positions match TRBD2. The CDR3 totals 13 residues. V lost 4 bases to trimming and J lost 6 bases; unmatched junction nucleotides: 5. The V gene's germline CDR1 is SGHVS and CDR2 FQNEAQ. CDR3 amino acids: CASSSGGGTEQYF. The DNA of the CDR3 is TGTGCCAGCAGCTCGGGGGGGGGGACCGAGCAGTACTTC. Based on the CDR3 plus reference TRBV7-8 and TRBJ2-7, the full variable domain is GAGVSQSPRYKVAKRGQDVALRCDPISGHVSLFWYQQALGQGPEFLTYFQNEAQLDKSGLPSDRFFAERPEGSVSTLKIQRTQQEDSAVYLCASSSGGGTEQYFGPGTRLTVT.

This clonotype appeared a few times. For the CDR3, the DNA is TGTGCCACAGGGACACCGCAAGAGACCCAGTACTTC. Residues: CATGTPQETQYF. The chain couples TRBV19 to TRBJ2-5, with a possible D match to TRBD1 (6 bases). CDR3 length equals 12 residues. The V end lost 10 bases, the J end lost 2 bases, and 11 bases lay between the germline ends. Germline V lookup: CDR1 LNHDA, CDR2 SQIVND (reference sequence). The full variable domain, its missing parts supplied by reference TRBV19 and TRBJ2-5, is DGGITQSPKYLFRKEGQNVTLSCEQNLNHDAMYWYRQDPGQGLRLIYYSQIVNDFQKGDIAEGYSVSREKKESFPLTVTSAQKNPTAFYLCATGTPQETQYFGPGTRLLVL.

This clonotype was found many times. The chain recombines TRBV11-2 with TRBJ2-1; a weak D match, TRBD1 (6 bases). Germline V gene data show CDR1 as SGHAT and CDR2 as FQNNGV. The ends were cut back, 5 bases at V and 5 bases at J, with 22 bases in the middle. CDR3 length: 17 residues. The CDR3 protein is CASSTPHREVGNNEQFF. The CDR3 nucleotides read TGTGCCAGCAGCACTCCCCACAGGGAAGTGGGTAACAATGAGCAGTTCTTC.